Sequencing of this T cell receptor beta chain was carried out in a study of glioma-infiltrating T cells. Using RNA template, CDR3s of TCR alpha and beta were amplified with iRepertoire arm-PCR. TCRdb itself ran the multiplex PCR reads through MiXCR, one entry per CDR3 protein. The profile covers more than 85,000 distinct CDR3 sequences, with around a quarter appearing a single time and about a third taken by the ten largest. In germline, CDR1 is MNHEY, CDR2 SMNVEV (reference sequence). Trimming took 3 bases from V and 0 from J, leaving 9 bases between them. This CDR3 contains 15 residues. There are many counts of this clonotype. Its antigen is not identified. Study-wide results and limits: Non-neoplastic patients had below-expected tissue-blood divergence, while all gliomas exceeded expectation.

The chain uses TRBV27 and TRBJ1-5, with unresolved D. Sample: glioma tissue, nonneoplastic brain tissue, or PBMCs (not recorded which). The clonotype originates from a human donor with low-grade glioma or glioblastoma, undergoing nonglioma brain surgery, or in good health (not recorded which). The CDR3 DNA sequence: TGTGCCAGCAGTTTGAGTACATATAGCAATCAGCCCCAGCATTTT. Translated, it gives CASSLSTYSNQPQHF.